This T cell receptor (beta chain) derives from a study of blood T cell repertoires in COVID-19. Study in general: The analysed material was cDNA or gDNA that came from T cells, B-cell-depleted T cells, or PBMCs.

Source study methods: Nucleated cell number was recorded as an estimate derived from reference gene primer amplification. The repertoire was sequenced with immunoSEQ multiplex PCR; TCRdb's copy has only in-frame clones and lacks some. V and J calls and clone size are given by that table; D and trimming were obtained from the DNA. Of 200,000 to 300,000 clones listed, roughly 90% are singletons. The CDR3 has 17 amino acids. After removal of 8 bases from V and 4 bases from J, the junction contained 19 bases not matched to a gene. Germline loops: CDR1 MDHEN, CDR2 SYDVKM. This rearrangement joins TRBV28 to TRBJ1-1; 7 bases fit TRBD1. This sequence was found in a human donor in a cohort sampled during active COVID-19. Input material: peripheral blood. DNA of the CDR3: TGTGCCAGCTCCCCCCCCGGGACAGAAAAAATATTCACTGAAGCTTTCTTT. Residues: CASSPPGTEKIFTEAFF.